This is a list of T cell receptor beta chains from one sample in a study of T cells after yellow fever vaccination. TCRdb itself ran the 5' RACE reads through MiXCR, one entry per CDR3 protein. The sample lists under 600,000 distinct CDR3 sequences, roughly 22% occurring once. The specimen was PBMCs, collected approximately 20 days after the first yellow fever vaccination. These receptor sequences come from a man younger than 35 who received the YFV17D yellow fever vaccine. CDR3s include the opening cysteine and the closing phenylalanine or tryptophan. A clone size is listed for some rows: how often the clone was seen (once, few, many), or a class if it is expanded.

>TRBV7-6|TRBJ1-3|16|-
CASSPRQGADGNTIYF
>TRBV7-3|TRBJ2-1|14|few
CASSPSKIYNEQFF
>TRBV20-1|TRBJ1-6|14|-
CSARPIGTNSPLHF
>TRBV9|TRBJ2-3|14|-
CASSPHSNTDTQYF
>TRBV7-9|TRBJ2-7|15|few
CASIPGTGRSYEQYF
>TRBV6-2/TRBV6-3|TRBJ2-3|14|-
CASTPGGPTDTQYF
>TRBV7-9|TRBJ2-3|13|-
CASRERSTDTQYF
>TRBV19|TRBJ1-4|12|-
CASSMSNEKLFF
>TRBV4-1|TRBJ1-1|17|few
CASSQLPLTGANTEAFF
>TRBV7-2|TRBJ2-1|15|-
CASSLQGGIHNEQFF
>TRBV24-1|TRBJ2-1|15|-
CATSGGAGSYNEQFF
>TRBV5-1|TRBJ2-5|15|few
CASSQATIEGETQYF
>TRBV7-3|TRBJ2-1|18|few
CASSLNPSGLAGGNEQFF
>TRBV5-1|TRBJ1-1|14|few
CASSFDTGGTEAFF
>TRBV2|TRBJ1-2|13|-
CASSEAPRILYTF
>TRBV29-1|TRBJ1-4|11|-
CSVEGGEKLFF
>TRBV20-1|TRBJ1-5|15|-
CSARDWGISNQPQHF